This T cell receptor beta chain comes out of a study of T cell changes during pregnancy in multiple sclerosis (dated by TCRdb to the late 2010s). General notes on the study: In women with multiple sclerosis, the researchers looked at how the T cell repertoire shifted as pregnancy progressed.

The CDR3 contains 16 residues, cysteine and phenylalanine counted. The CDR3 DNA has 48 bases and is translated from base 1. Trimming accounts for 3 bases at V and 2 bases at J, while the number of junction bases matched to no gene is 2. According to the germline V gene, CDR1 reads SGHTA and CDR2 reads FQGTGA. Libraries were prepared through the immunoSEQ multiplex PCR assay. What TCRdb holds here is the immuneACCESS table cut down to in-frame rearrangements. Part of the clones is not present; checked against another copy, under half of the missing clones reflect an unresolved V gene, and the others are unexplained. This sample comprises around 34,000 clones, 75% to 95% of them detected only once. The ten biggest clones cover over 8.5% of the sample. Concerning this clone itself: Its recognized antigen is unknown. Per-base quality was not reported, and no clone a single base away is much larger than it.

The V gene is TRBV7-3 and the J gene is TRBJ2-3, and 13 junction bases match TRBD2. Sequenced here: CD8+ T cells from peripheral blood mononuclear cells, sampled before pregnancy. The receptor comes from a female donor with multiple sclerosis, enrolled in a pregnancy study. The DNA sequence follows: TGTGCCAGCAGCTTCGGGACTAGCGGGGACACAGATACGCAGTATTTT. The encoded protein is CASSFGTSGDTDTQYF.